Listed below are T cell receptor beta chains from one sample, sequenced in a study of PD-L1 blockade in urothelial cancer. Assay used: immunoSEQ multiplex PCR; TCRdb lists only in-frame clones, some missing. This table has tens of thousands of clones, 84% appearing once. Sequencing was performed on PBMCs, taken around atezolizumab (anti-PD-L1) treatment. The receptors derive from a man aged 60-69 years with urothelial cancer. Both conserved end residues are part of each CDR3. The D gene is left open where the match is weak. Only part of the rows carry a size: once, few, many, or a class if the clone is expanded.

d_call,v_call,j_call,clone_size,cdr3_aa,cdr3_nt
-,TRBV29-1,TRBJ2-1,-,CSVAGNEQFF,TGCAGCGTTGCCGGCAATGAGCAGTTCTTC
TRBD1,TRBV7-2,TRBJ1-5,-,CASSQTGGSQPQHF,TGTGCCAGCAGCCAGACAGGGGGGAGTCAGCCCCAGCATTTT
-,TRBV29-1,TRBJ2-5,-,CSVTGRQETQYF,TGCAGCGTAACAGGGCGGCAAGAGACCCAGTACTTC
TRBD1,TRBV2,TRBJ1-1,-,CASSRGQPRETEAFF,TGTGCCAGCAGTAGGGGACAGCCCCGTGAGACTGAAGCTTTCTTT
-,TRBV6-5,TRBJ1-2,few,CASRKDSYGYTF,TGTGCCAGCAGAAAGGACAGCTATGGCTACACCTTC
TRBD2,TRBV4-3,TRBJ2-1,-,CASSQDSGVAGGWHEQFF,TGCGCCAGCAGCCAAGATAGCGGTGTAGCGGGAGGGTGGCATGAGCAGTTCTTC
TRBD2,TRBV7-2,TRBJ2-2,-,CASSHPGLAGAGELFF,TGTGCCAGCAGCCACCCGGGACTAGCGGGAGCCGGGGAGCTGTTTTTT
-,TRBV2,TRBJ1-5,-,CASSGTATSNQPQHF,TGTGCCAGCAGTGGGACAGCCACTAGCAATCAGCCCCAGCATTTT
-,TRBV5-8,TRBJ1-2,-,CASSIHGGPTNYGYTF,TGTGCCAGCAGCATCCACGGCGGCCCTACTAACTATGGCTACACCTTC
-,TRBV6-1,TRBJ1-2,once,CASSEIGLLTYGYTF,TGTGCCAGCAGTGAAATCGGTTTATTAACGTATGGCTACACCTTC
-,TRBV28,TRBJ1-2,-,CASGSGGARIYGYTF,TGTGCCAGCGGCTCTGGGGGCGCTCGGATCTATGGCTACACCTTC
TRBD1,TRBV7-2,TRBJ1-2,-,CASSFTGEVGGYTF,TGTGCCAGCAGCTTTACAGGGGAAGTGGGAGGCTACACCTTC
TRBD1,TRBV19,TRBJ2-7,-,CASSSTGGDEQYF,TGTGCCAGTAGTTCGACAGGGGGAGACGAGCAGTACTTC